Detailed here is one T cell receptor beta chain. Its antigen is as yet unknown. Prepared libraries of TCR beta cDNA carried unique molecular identifiers. TCRdb reanalysed the PCR reads using MiXCR and keeps one entry per CDR3 protein. The sample shows approximately 730,000 distinct CDR3 sequences, 46% of them seen only once. Germline V gene sequence: CDR1 MGHRA, CDR2 YSYEKL. This CDR3 spans 16 amino acids. V lost 0 bases and J 6 bases, leaving 16 bases between the germline ends. This entry belongs to a study of post-analysis software for immune sequencing data. Study-wide results and limits: For normalized Chao1 diversity, multiple sclerosis patients scored significantly lower than controls did. Among 5 or 6 TRBV segments more frequent in patients than controls were TRBV5-6, TRBV5-1 and TRBV20-1.

Sequencing was carried out using blood. The clonotype originates from a girl aged 5 to 17 with multiple sclerosis. The rearrangement links TRBV4-1 to TRBJ2-3, with D hard to call. CDR3 bases: TGCGCCAGCAGCCAAGAGGGCCCATCAGGAGCGGATACGCAGTATTTT. Amino acid sequence: CASSQEGPSGADTQYF.